Included here is one T cell receptor (beta chain) sequence, with context. The antigen is unknown. This sample stems from a study of vaccination effects on CD4 cells after COVID-19. Study findings and constraints: Vaccine- and infection-induced clones showed marked clonal contraction late following vaccination.

In the ViraFEST assay, antigen-specific CD4+ clonotypes were identified by expansion after peptide-pool stimulation. Researchers isolated CD4+ T cells once 9 to 11 days of culture had elapsed. Two doses of BNT162b2 or mRNA-1273 vaccine were administered to participants. On both days 3 and 7, half of the culture medium was replaced with IL-2 medium. TCRdb's table, derived via immunoSEQ multiplex PCR, lists solely in-frame clones and lacks some. This table holds around 22,000 clones, roughly 76% found once. The V gene's germline CDR1 is SGHRS and CDR2 YFSETQ. V was pared by 4 bases and J by 4 bases, with 2 bases of the junction left unmatched. The CDR3 sequence is 14 residues long.

The clonotype originates from a human donor who received a COVID-19 vaccine. The chain combines TRBV5-1 with TRBJ2-5, with 12 bases identical to TRBD2. Sequenced material: CD4+ T cells from PBMCs cultured with HCoV-229E spike peptides, taken after COVID-19 vaccination. The CDR3 protein is CASSPGLAGETQYF. The CDR3 DNA follows: TGCGCCAGCAGCCCGGGACTAGCGGGAGAGACCCAGTACTTC. Looking up the rest from reference TRBV5-1 and TRBJ2-5 gives the full variable domain: KAGVTQTPRYLIKTRGQQVTLSCSPISGHRSVSWYQQTPGQGLQFLFEYFSETQRNKGNFPGRFSGRQFSNSRSEMNVSTLELGDSALYLCASSPGLAGETQYFGPGTRLLVL.